What follows is one T cell receptor (beta chain) and its context. The data are from a study of control samples from healthy donors and cancer patients. Sequenced by immunoSEQ multiplex PCR; TCRdb stores in-frame clones only, minus some. The data contain tens of thousands of clones, 84% of them singletons. V dropped 5 bases and J dropped 8; count of bases not matched to a gene: 5. Germline V CDR1 and CDR2: SGHNT, YENEEA. The CDR3 covers 14 residues. Sequencing input: blood. This receptor was obtained from a man between 45 and 60 years old in good health. V is TRBV11-3 and J is TRBJ1-6; 8 nucleotides agree with TRBD1. The CDR3 nucleotides are TGTGCCAGCAGCCCTGGGACAGGCTATTCACCCCTCCACTTT. As protein: CASSPGTGYSPLHF.